A selection of T cell receptor beta chains follows, all from one sample in a study of cytomegalovirus exposure and HLA in healthy donors. Profiled with immunoSEQ multiplex PCR; TCRdb holds only in-frame clones, not every one. The sample carries about 110,000 clones, around 78% recorded once. Material for sequencing was PBMCs. Receptors were obtained from a male donor in good health and CMV-seronegative. CDR3s include the opening cysteine and the closing phenylalanine or tryptophan. Each record gives: J gene, clone size, V gene, D gene, CDR3 DNA, CDR3 protein. D genes are given only for firm matches. Only some rows state a clone size, as once, few, many or a class for expanded clones.

TRBJ2-7,-,TRBV18,TRBD2,TGTGCCAGCTCACGACGGACTAGCGGGAGCTACGAGCAGTACTTC,CASSRRTSGSYEQYF
TRBJ2-1,few,TRBV18,-,TGTGCCAGCTCACCACGAGCGGCCTACAATGAGCAGTTCTTC,CASSPRAAYNEQFF
TRBJ2-1,-,TRBV9,TRBD2,TGTGCCAGCAGCGTAGCGGCCGGGAGGGCCCCCTACAATGAGCAGTTCTTC,CASSVAAGRAPYNEQFF
TRBJ2-1,-,TRBV15,-,TGTGCCACCAGCAAACTTGGAGACAATGAGCAGTTCTTC,CATSKLGDNEQFF
TRBJ1-5,-,TRBV28,-,TGTGCCAGCAGTCCGGCGGGGGAGGGGGGCTGGCTCGAGAGCAATCAGCCCCAGCATTTT,CASSPAGEGGWLESNQPQHF
TRBJ2-3,-,TRBV7-9,-,TGTTCCAGCAGCTTCGACCACAGGGCGAATACGCAGTATTTT,CSSSFDHRANTQYF
TRBJ2-1,-,TRBV5-1,TRBD2,TGCGCCAGCAGCCAAACCTGGACTAGCGAGGGTGAGCAGTTCTTC,CASSQTWTSEGEQFF
TRBJ2-7,-,TRBV7-2,TRBD2,TGTGCCAGCAGCTCTCAGCGGGAGCCCACCTACGAGCAGTACTTC,CASSSQREPTYEQYF
TRBJ2-2,-,TRBV7-3,-,TGTGCCAGCAGCTTAACGACAGGGAACACCGGGGAGCTGTTTTTT,CASSLTTGNTGELFF
TRBJ2-3,-,TRBV29-1,-,TGCAGCGCAGCGGGTGGCACAGATACGCAGTATTTT,CSAAGGTDTQYF
TRBJ2-1,-,TRBV7-2,TRBD2,TGTGCCAGCGGTCATATTAGGGAGGGACTAGCGGGAATGAATGAGCAGTTCTTC,CASGHIREGLAGMNEQFF
TRBJ1-2,-,TRBV10-3,TRBD1,TGTGCCTCATCCGGGACAGGGTCCGACTATGGCTACACCTTC,CASSGTGSDYGYTF
TRBJ2-3,-,TRBV5-5,TRBD2,TGTGCCAGCAGCCCGATAGCGGGACTCGGGGATACGCAGTATTTT,CASSPIAGLGDTQYF
TRBJ2-1,-,TRBV5-1,-,TGCGCCAGCAGCCCGGGGGAGAGGGAGAGTAATGAGCAGTTCTTC,CASSPGERESNEQFF
TRBJ1-1,-,TRBV19,-,TGTGCCAGTAGTACCAGTTTGAACACTGAAGCTTTCTTT,CASSTSLNTEAFF
TRBJ2-3,-,TRBV19,TRBD2,TGTGCCAGTAGTATAGTTCAAGCGGGAGCTCCAGATACGCAGTATTTT,CASSIVQAGAPDTQYF
TRBJ1-1,-,TRBV5-1,TRBD1,TGCGCCAGCAGCTTGGCCGGGACAGGGGGCGCTGGGGACACTGAAGCTTTCTTT,CASSLAGTGGAGDTEAFF
TRBJ2-7,-,TRBV30,TRBD2,TGTGCCTGGAGTGTATCGGGACTAGCGATCTACGAGCAGTACTTC,CAWSVSGLAIYEQYF
TRBJ1-5,-,TRBV7-9,-,TGTTCCAGCAGCTCGCAGAATCAGCCCCAGCATTTT,CSSSSQNQPQHF
TRBJ2-7,-,TRBV5-1,TRBD2,TGCGCCAGCAGCTTGGGGACCGCGGGAGGGGGCTACGAGCAGTACTTC,CASSLGTAGGGYEQYF
TRBJ2-7,-,TRBV5-1,TRBD1,TGCGCCCGCAGCTTGGCCCTTGGGACAGCAGCCTACGAGCAGTACTTC,CARSLALGTAAYEQYF
TRBJ2-7,few,TRBV19,-,TGTGCCAGTAGTATAGGTCGACAGCTCGGAGCCTACGAGCAGTACTTC,CASSIGRQLGAYEQYF
TRBJ1-2,-,TRBV6-4,TRBD1,TGTGCCAGCAGTGACGGACAGGCCCCATTAACTGGCTACACCTTC,CASSDGQAPLTGYTF
TRBJ1-2,-,TRBV25-1,-,TGTGCCAGCAGTGAATCCCCAGGTCCTTCCTATGGCTACACCTTC,CASSESPGPSYGYTF
TRBJ1-4,-,TRBV7-9,-,TGTTCCAGCAGCCCGAGTGGTGAAAAACTGTTTTTT,CSSSPSGEKLFF
TRBJ2-5,-,TRBV5-1,TRBD2,TGCGCCAGCAGCTCGGGGGGGATTTTAGAGACCCAGTACTTC,CASSSGGILETQYF
TRBJ1-5,once,TRBV6-1,-,TGTGCCAGCACGACGGAACAGTTTCAGCCCCAGCATTTT,CASTTEQFQPQHF
TRBJ1-2,-,TRBV6-1,-,TGTGCCAGCAGTGAAGACCCGGTTAAGCACTATGGCTACACCTTC,CASSEDPVKHYGYTF
TRBJ1-5,-,TRBV4-2,-,TGTGCCAGCAGCCCGGGAGGGAGCAGGGATCGCAATCAGCCCCAGCATTTT,CASSPGGSRDRNQPQHF
TRBJ2-7,-,TRBV28,-,TGTGCCAGCAGTTTGACTAGGCCTTGGGAGCAGTACTTC,CASSLTRPWEQYF
TRBJ2-1,-,TRBV7-9,TRBD2,TGTGCCAGCAGCTTAGTTCGGGAGGGTGGCAATGAGCAGTTCTTC,CASSLVREGGNEQFF
TRBJ2-3,-,TRBV7-2,TRBD2,TGTGCCAGCAGCTTAGTGCTAGCGGGAGCCGGCACAGATACGCAGTATTTT,CASSLVLAGAGTDTQYF
TRBJ2-5,-,TRBV5-4,-,TGTGCCAGCAGCTCGTACAGGGATGGAGAGACCCAGTACTTC,CASSSYRDGETQYF
TRBJ1-6,-,TRBV4-3,-,TGCGCCAGCAGCCAGGATCAGGGTTACTCACCCCTCCACTTT,CASSQDQGYSPLHF
TRBJ2-3,-,TRBV2,-,TGTGCCAGCGACAGAGGAGCAGATACGCAGTATTTT,CASDRGADTQYF
TRBJ1-5,-,TRBV10-3,-,TGTGCCATCAGTGACGGGGGAGGTGATCAGCCCCAGCATTTT,CAISDGGGDQPQHF
TRBJ2-1,once,TRBV5-1,-,TGCGCCAGCAGCGGGGCCGGGGGATACAATGAGCAGTTCTTC,CASSGAGGYNEQFF
TRBJ2-2,-,TRBV5-8,-,TGTGCCAGCAGGTCGGTGGGGGGGCGCACCGGGGAGCTGTTTTTT,CASRSVGGRTGELFF
TRBJ2-7,-,TRBV28,-,TGTGCCAGCAGTTTGCCAGGGCCGTACGAGCAGTACTTC,CASSLPGPYEQYF
TRBJ2-1,-,TRBV29-1,-,TGCAGCGTTGTTGAGCGGGCCCGGAGGAATGAGCAGTTCTTC,CSVVERARRNEQFF
TRBJ1-6,-,TRBV6-5,-,TGTGCCAGCAGCCGCGACAGGAATTCACCCCTCCACTTT,CASSRDRNSPLHF
TRBJ1-1,-,TRBV28,-,TGTGCCAGCCGGGGGGGCGCGGCGGCCACTGAAGCTTTCTTT,CASRGGAAATEAFF
TRBJ1-1,-,TRBV5-1,TRBD1,TGCGCCAGCAGCTGGGGACAGGGAATTGAAGCTTTCTTT,CASSWGQGIEAFF
TRBJ2-1,once,TRBV4-1,TRBD1,TGCGCCAGCAGCCAGGGACAGAGCTACAATGAGCAGTTCTTC,CASSQGQSYNEQFF
TRBJ2-1,-,TRBV9,-,TGTGCCAGCAGCGTACTAGTTCAAGAGAATGAGCAGTTCTTC,CASSVLVQENEQFF
TRBJ2-1,-,TRBV27,-,TGTGCCAGCAGTTCCCGAGGGCCGGGAACTAAGTCCTACAATGAGCAGTTCTTC,CASSSRGPGTKSYNEQFF
TRBJ2-7,many,TRBV10-3,TRBD1,TGTGCCTCACATCCGGGGACAGATTATTCCTACGAGCAGTACTTC,CASHPGTDYSYEQYF
TRBJ2-5,-,TRBV7-2,TRBD2,TGTGCCAGCAGCCTGCTTGGACTAGCGGGGCCCCCCCAGTACTTC,CASSLLGLAGPPQYF
TRBJ2-7,-,TRBV19,-,TGTGCCAGTAGTCCCCGGGACACCTATTACGAGCAGTACTTC,CASSPRDTYYEQYF
TRBJ1-2,once,TRBV5-4,TRBD1,TGTGCCAGCAGCTGGGACAGGGAGGGCTACACCTTC,CASSWDREGYTF
TRBJ1-6,-,TRBV7-6,-,TGTGCCAGCAGGTCGGTGGATTCACCCCTCCACTTT,CASRSVDSPLHF